This T cell receptor beta chain was found in a study of T-cell reconstitution after alpha-beta-depleted transplantation in children. Preparation of the TCRbeta library used unique molecular identifiers. TCRdb called the PCR reads again in MiXCR, with one record for every CDR3 protein. This repertoire shows 350,000 to 500,000 distinct CDR3 sequences, around two fifths found once; its top ten account for 27%. The sequences come from PBMCs, collected before TCRalphabeta/CD19-depleted stem cell transplant. The clonotype originates from a girl aged 2 to 10 with aplastic anemia, due to receive a stem cell transplant.

In DNA, the CDR3 is TGTGCCAGCAGCCTTATAGGTTGGGTGAACACTGAAGCTTTCTTT. This codes for CASSLIGWVNTEAFF. V is TRBV6-1 and J is TRBJ1-1, with D hard to call. Trimming removed 6 bases from V and 0 bases from J, with 14 bases in between. The CDR3 covers 15 residues. Germline-derived CDR1 and CDR2 are MNHNS and SASEGT.